These 23 T cell receptor beta chains share one sample of origin, sequenced in a study of cytomegalovirus exposure and HLA in healthy donors. The PCR used 60 Vbeta and 13 Jbeta primers. Here immunoSEQ multiplex PCR was the method, and the copy in TCRdb shows in-frame clones only, minus some. The sample has over 150,000 clones; approximately 73% are singletons. What was sequenced was PBMCs. The receptors stem from a man aged 50-60 years in good health and CMV-seronegative.

The chain uses TRBV5-1 and TRBJ1-2; D gene uncertain. V dropped 0 bases and J dropped 5 bases, with 8 bases sitting between them. The germline V gene encodes CDR1 SGHRS and CDR2 YFSETQ. CDR3 length: 13 amino acids. CDR3 DNA sequence: TGCGCCAGCAGCTTGGACGGGGAGTATGGCTACACCTTC. This gives the protein CASSLDGEYGYTF. The entire variable domain, with the rest obtained from reference TRBV5-1 and TRBJ1-2, is as follows: KAGVTQTPRYLIKTRGQQVTLSCSPISGHRSVSWYQQTPGQGLQFLFEYFSETQRNKGNFPGRFSGRQFSNSRSEMNVSTLELGDSALYLCASSLDGEYGYTFGSGTRLTVV.

The chain links TRBV2 to TRBJ1-4, with D possibly TRBD1 on 6 matching bases. The germline V and J ends were trimmed by 3 bases and 4 bases, with 15 bases remaining between them. The CDR3 is made up of 16 amino acids. The V gene's germline CDR1 is SNHLY and CDR2 FYNNEI. CDR3 region: CASSEAQGFLNEKLFF. In DNA, the CDR3 is TGTGCCAGCAGTGAGGCACAGGGCTTTCTTAATGAAAAACTGTTTTTT.

The chain recombines TRBV25-1 with TRBJ1-5; unclear D gene. Germline CDR1 MGHDK, CDR2 SYGVNS. The CDR3 is 12 amino acids. Trimming removed 3 bases from V and 5 bases from J, with 5 bases in between. CDR3 sequence: CASSDTDQPQHF. CDR3 nucleotides: TGTGCCAGCAGTGATACAGATCAGCCCCAGCATTTT.

The chain combines TRBV5-3 with TRBJ1-1; 7 bases match TRBD1. TRBV5-3 is an ORF; its function is uncertain. The CDR3 contains 15 residues. Trimming took 4 bases from V and 1 from J; bases not matched to a gene: 7. CDR3 coding DNA: TGTGCCAGAAGCGCCCGGGACAGAAGGAACACTGAAGCTTTCTTT. It specifies CARSARDRRNTEAFF.

A few counts support this clone. The V call is TRBV4-3, the J call TRBJ1-1; tentatively, D is TRBD1 (5 bases). CDR3 length: 14 amino acids. The germline V gene encodes CDR1 LGHNA and CDR2 YSLEER. Trimming removed 1 base from V and 6 bases from J, with 12 bases in between. CDR3 loop: CASSQGRQSSEAFF. Written as DNA, the CDR3 is TGCGCCAGCAGCCAAGGGAGACAGAGCTCTGAAGCTTTCTTT.

The V call is TRBV25-1, the J call TRBJ2-2; TRBD1 matches at 9 bases. The CDR3 runs to 16 residues. Germline CDR1 is MGHDK and CDR2 is SYGVNS. The junction had 8 bases not matched to a gene; V was cut back by 6 bases and J by 3 bases. The DNA for the CDR3 is TGTGCCAGCAGCCTGGGGGACAGGGTGTACACCGGGGAGCTGTTTTTT. Protein product: CASSLGDRVYTGELFF.

This chain's CDR3 is CASSSQPGLAGGRYNEQFF. Here the CDR3 DNA reads TGTGCCAGCAGTTCTCAACCGGGACTAGCGGGGGGCCGGTACAATGAGCAGTTCTTC. The chain joins TRBV27 to TRBJ2-1; 15 bases are shared with TRBD2. With V trimmed by 4 bases and J by 4 bases, 11 bases remained unmatched. This CDR3 is built from 19 residues. Germline V gene lookup returns CDR1 MNHEY and CDR2 SMNVEV (reference sequence).

This chain uses TRBV5-1 with TRBJ2-7, with a possible D match to TRBD2 (6 bases). This CDR3 region has 15 residues. The ends were cut back, 2 bases at V and 0 bases at J, with 12 bases in the middle. The germline V gene has CDR1 SGHRS and CDR2 YFSETQ. The CDR3 sequence is CASSLRDSSSYEQYF. The CDR3, as DNA: TGCGCCAGCAGCTTAAGGGACTCAAGCTCCTACGAGCAGTACTTC.

This clone appeared a few times. The same CDR3 arises from other DNA sequences in this sample as well. The V and J genes are TRBV18 and TRBJ1-1, with 7 bases fitting TRBD1. Germline V gives CDR1 KGHSH, CDR2 LQKENI. The CDR3 extends over 14 amino acids. Trimming took 3 bases from V and 1 from J; bases not matched to a gene: 2. In nucleotides, the CDR3 is TGTGCCAGCTCACCCGACAGGGCGAACACTGAAGCTTTCTTT. This codes for CASSPDRANTEAFF.

The chain employs TRBV7-3 and TRBJ1-2, with 9 nucleotides matching TRBD1. Germline lookup yields CDR1 SGHTA and CDR2 FQGTGA. V dropped 5 bases and J dropped 2; count of bases not matched to a gene: 3. The CDR3 has 14 residues. CDR3 nucleotides: TGTGCCAGCAGCGCGACAGGGGGAAACTATGGCTACACCTTC. It is translated as CASSATGGNYGYTF.

The chain combines TRBV6-1 with TRBJ2-3; D may be TRBD2 (7 bases). The germline V and J ends were trimmed by 8 bases and 1 base, with 10 bases remaining between them. Germline V gene data show CDR1 as MNHNS and CDR2 as SASEGT. This CDR3 comprises 13 residues. The DNA for the CDR3 is TGTGCCAGCGCCGGGGGGCGCACAGATACGCAGTATTTT. Protein product: CASAGGRTDTQYF.

The rearrangement links TRBV7-9 to TRBJ1-2, with D possibly being TRBD1 (6 bases). V lost 0 bases and J lost 5, with 13 bases in between. The germline V gene encodes CDR1 SEHNR and CDR2 FQNEAQ (reference sequence). The length of the CDR3 is 15 residues. In DNA, the CDR3 is TGTGCCAGCAGCTTAGCACAGGGCCTATGGTATGGCTACACCTTC. Amino acid sequence: CASSLAQGLWYGYTF.

The J gene is TRBJ2-1, the V gene TRBV5-4, with a tentative D call TRBD2 (5 bases). Germline V gives CDR1 SGHNT, CDR2 YYREEE (reference sequence). The V end lost 0 bases, the J end lost 10 bases, and 11 bases lay between the germline ends. CDR3 length equals 13 residues. CDR3 nucleotide sequence: TGTGCCAGCAGCTTGGCAGACGGGAAAGAGCAGTTCTTC. This encodes CASSLADGKEQFF.

The J gene is TRBJ1-5, the V gene TRBV21-1; the D call in the table, TRBD1, was not verified against the DNA. TRBV21-1 is labeled a pseudogene. This CDR3 is built from 14 residues. CDR3 protein: CASSKARGGQPQHF. The CDR3 DNA sequence: TGTGCCAGCAGCAAAGCCAGGGGCGGGCAGCCCCAGCATTTT.

In the case of this clone: One end of the junction does not line up with germline, which may come from a read error. The chain links TRBV7-6 to TRBJ2-3, with 12 bases matching TRBD2. The length of the CDR3 is 15 residues. Germline CDR1 and CDR2: SGHVS and FNYEAQ. CDR3 loop: CASSLAGGTTDTQYF. The CDR3 nucleotides are TGTGCCAGCAGCCTAGCGGGGGGGACCACAGATACGCAGTATTTT.

V is TRBV5-1 and J is TRBJ2-1, with 8 bases that match TRBD1. The V gene end was trimmed by 0 bases and the J gene end by 8 bases; junction bases not matched to a gene: 1. This CDR3 has 13 residues. The germline gives CDR1 SGHRS, CDR2 YFSETQ. CDR3 protein: CASSLATGDEQFF. The CDR3 DNA sequence: TGCGCCAGCAGCTTGGCGACAGGGGATGAGCAGTTCTTC.

The chain is built from TRBV2 and TRBJ1-2; D not resolved. This CDR3 is 13 amino acids long. Germline CDR1 and CDR2: SNHLY and FYNNEI. Trimming took 2 bases from V and 6 from J, leaving 10 bases between them. The CDR3 DNA reads as TGTGCCAGCAGTGAATGGGAGAAGGATGGCTACACCTTC. This translates into CASSEWEKDGYTF.

The V and J genes are TRBV18 and TRBJ1-6; a weak D match, TRBD1 (6 bases). CDR1 is KGHSH, CDR2 LQKENI, per germline. The CDR3 covers 19 residues. Trimming stripped 6 bases from V and 0 bases from J, with 21 bases between. The CDR3 nucleotides read TGTGCCAGCTCGCAACAGTTCGGACAGCACAGCTCCTATAATTCACCCCTCCACTTT. Translation: CASSQQFGQHSSYNSPLHF.

In this sample, this clone turned up once. V gene TRBV10-1 combines with J gene TRBJ2-2; 15 bases are shared with TRBD2. The ends lost 2 bases at V and 5 bases at J; junction bases unmatched: 3. CDR3 length: 17 residues. The germline V gene encodes CDR1 WNHNN and CDR2 SYGVQD (reference sequence). The chain's CDR3 is CASSERGLAGGTGELFF. In nucleotides, the CDR3 is TGCGCCAGCAGTGAGAGGGGACTAGCGGGGGGTACCGGGGAGCTGTTTTTT.

This chain uses TRBV10-1 with TRBJ2-3; 7 nucleotides align to TRBD1. Germline trimming cut 6 bases from V and 0 bases from J; bases unmatched to any gene: 6. Germline V gene sequence: CDR1 WNHNN, CDR2 SYGVQD (reference sequence). The CDR3 sequence is 15 residues long. CDR3 amino acids: CASSNRGPSTDTQYF. The CDR3 DNA reads TGCGCCAGCAGCAACAGGGGTCCGAGCACAGATACGCAGTATTTT.

This clone showed up just a few times. The genes are TRBV5-1 and TRBJ1-2; the D is unclear. With 3 bases removed from V and 1 base from J, the gap between germline ends came to 10 bases. The CDR3 extends over 14 amino acids. The germline V gene encodes CDR1 SGHRS and CDR2 YFSETQ. The CDR3 is CASSSDTLNYGYTF. The CDR3, as DNA: TGCGCCAGCAGCTCCGACACTCTTAACTATGGCTACACCTTC.

This clone was counted a few times. The chain combines TRBV6-5 with TRBJ2-5; D perhaps matches TRBD2 (6 bases). Germline values: CDR1 MNHEY, CDR2 SVGAGI. This CDR3 contains 11 residues. The V gene lost 6 bases and the J gene lost 9 bases, with 11 bases spanning the gap. The DNA for the CDR3 is TGTGCCAGCAGCCCCCGCGGGGCCCAGTACTTC. Translated: CASSPRGAQYF.

This clone was observed a few times. This chain links TRBV5-1 with TRBJ2-1, with 9 nucleotides matching TRBD2. Germline V gives CDR1 SGHRS, CDR2 YFSETQ. The CDR3 consists of 17 residues. With 5 bases clipped from V and 8 bases from J, the junction kept 17 bases outside the gene matches. The CDR3 DNA reads as TGCGCCAGCAGTACGCAAGCGGGGCGGGGGGGCGTGGATGAGCAGTTCTTC. Protein sequence: CASSTQAGRGGVDEQFF.